This T cell receptor beta chain was observed in a study of T cells in Graves' hyperthyroidism and ophthalmopathy. Study results and limitations: Most thyroid clonotypes expanded above 0.001 were also detected in blood.

Amplification of TCR beta CDR3 regions used RNA as the template. HTBI primers were employed in a first-round RT-PCR of the TCR CDR3. TCRdb processed the multiplex PCR reads anew with MiXCR; each CDR3 protein has one entry. The sample holds about 500,000 distinct CDR3 sequences, 16% seen once. Patients with uncontrolled infections, other autoimmune diseases, pregnancy or lactation were excluded. Clinicians diagnosed patients from clinical symptoms, serum thyroxine and TRAb, thyroid ultrasound and orbital computed tomography. The sample holds many counts of this clonotype. Its specificity is unknown. Sequencing was done on a sample of blood. This clonotype was sampled from a woman younger than 30 with Graves' hyperthyroidism.

CDR3 region: CASGRQGTNEKLFF. CDR3 bases: TGTGCCAGCGGTCGACAGGGAACTAATGAAAAACTGTTTTTT. This rearrangement joins TRBV2 to TRBJ1-4; 7 nucleotides match TRBD1. The CDR3 has 14 residues. V was pared by 8 bases and J by 1 base, with 4 bases of the junction left unmatched. Germline-derived CDR1 and CDR2 are SNHLY and FYNNEI.